Presented here are 25 T cell receptor beta chains from one specimen sequenced in a study of T cell responses to AZD1222 COVID-19 vaccine. Only in-frame clones appear in the TCRdb table, and some are missing; sequencing was by immunoSEQ multiplex PCR. The sample contains about 140,000 clones, about 91% of which appear only once. Sequences were derived from peripheral blood, sampled on day 0 of AZD1222 vaccination. The receptors come from an adult in good health.

The gene calls are TRBV10-2 and TRBJ2-7; D uncertain. Germline V gene data show CDR1 as WSHSY and CDR2 as SAAADI. V shed 3 bases and J shed 6 bases, with 21 bases lying between them. There are 16 residues in the CDR3. CDR3 sequence (DNA): TGCGCCAGCAGTGATGGGTATGGGCGCTCGCGTGGCGAGCAGTACTTC. This codes for CASSDGYGRSRGEQYF.

The chain has TRBV10-2 and TRBJ2-6; TRBD1 matches 8 bases. CDR1 WSHSY and CDR2 SAAADI come from the germline V gene. The CDR3 consists of 16 residues. J gave up 4 bases and V 2 bases, and 4 bases lay outside the gene matches. This CDR3 is CASSEGQGSGANVLTF. CDR3 nucleotide sequence: TGCGCCAGCAGTGAGGGACAGGGTTCAGGGGCCAACGTCCTGACTTTC.

The chain employs TRBV15 and TRBJ2-7; 12 bases fit TRBD1. With 3 bases clipped from V and 4 bases from J, the junction kept 4 bases outside the gene matches. The V gene's germline CDR1 is LNHNV and CDR2 YYDKDF (reference sequence). The CDR3 has 15 amino acids. This chain's CDR3 is CATSSGDRGPYEQYF. As DNA, the CDR3 is TGTGCCACCAGCAGTGGGGACAGGGGGCCATACGAGCAGTACTTC.

The chain is built from TRBV19 and TRBJ1-1; no definite D call. Trimming shortened V by 4 bases and J by 0 bases, and 9 bases separated the two germline ends. CDR1 is LNHDA, CDR2 SQIVND, per germline (reference sequence). The CDR3 has 14 residues. Here the CDR3 reads CASSTLEVNTEAFF. The CDR3 region has the DNA TGTGCCAGTAGTACCCTAGAAGTGAACACTGAAGCTTTCTTT.

The chain uses TRBV5-1 and TRBJ2-1; 11 bases align to TRBD2. Germline-derived CDR1 and CDR2 are SGHRS and YFSETQ. Trimming cost V 7 bases and J 7 bases; bases outside gene matches: 4. The CDR3 runs 13 residues. The CDR3 sequence is CASWGLAANEQFF. The DNA of the CDR3 is TGCGCCAGCTGGGGACTAGCGGCAAATGAGCAGTTCTTC.

The chain employs TRBV30 and TRBJ2-7, with D tentatively TRBD1 or TRBD2 (5 bases each). The CDR3 is 16 residues long. V was trimmed by 3 bases and J by 3 bases, leaving 21 bases between them. CDR1 GTSNPN and CDR2 SVGIG come from the germline V gene (reference sequence). CDR3 bases: TGTGCCTGGAGCCAGAATTACTTGGGGACCCTCTACGAGCAGTACTTC. Amino acid sequence: CAWSQNYLGTLYEQYF.

This chain connects TRBV6-5 to TRBJ1-1, with 8 bases that match TRBD1. In germline, CDR1 is MNHEY, CDR2 SVGAGI. The CDR3 runs 15 residues. Losses at the gene ends were 5 bases for V and 2 bases for J; bases not matched to a gene: 7. CDR3 residues: CASSPRDRGNTEAFF. The CDR3, as DNA: TGTGCCAGCAGTCCACGCGACAGGGGTAACACTGAAGCTTTCTTT.

The rearrangement uses TRBV29-1 and TRBJ2-3, with D possibly matching TRBD1 (5 bases). The germline CDR1 and CDR2 sequences are SQVTM and ANQGSEA. CDR3 length: 15 amino acids. Trimming pared 0 bases from V and 4 bases from J, leaving 14 bases between. CDR3 amino acids: CSVEEGWGPPDTQYF. CDR3 bases: TGCAGCGTTGAAGAGGGTTGGGGCCCGCCAGATACGCAGTATTTT.

V and J are TRBV28 and TRBJ2-7; D possibly corresponds to TRBD2 (7 bases). The CDR3 totals 13 residues. CDR1 and CDR2 from the germline V gene are MDHEN and SYDVKM. V gave up 6 bases and J gave up 7 bases, with 16 bases separating them. CDR3 loop: CASRGSGTREQYF. The CDR3 bases are TGTGCCAGCAGAGGGAGCGGGACAAGGGAGCAGTACTTC.

The chain has TRBV19 and TRBJ1-1; 7 nucleotides match TRBD1. J lost 1 base, V lost 2 bases, and 7 bases had no gene match. Germline loops: CDR1 LNHDA, CDR2 SQIVND (reference sequence). The CDR3 is made up of 16 amino acids. The CDR3: CASSIFQTGKNTEAFF. The CDR3 DNA sequence: TGTGCCAGTAGTATATTTCAGACAGGGAAGAACACTGAAGCTTTCTTT.

The chain links TRBV12-5 to TRBJ1-4, with D possibly TRBD1 on 6 matching bases. Looked up from germline, CDR1 is LGHNT and CDR2 is FRNRAP. V lost 6 bases, J lost 4 bases, and 12 bases lay in between. The CDR3 totals 14 residues. The CDR3 nucleotides read TGTGCTAGTGGAGGGGGACGGGTTAATGAAAAACTGTTTTTT. Translating it yields CASGGGRVNEKLFF.

This chain connects TRBV6-5 to TRBJ1-1; D unresolved. Germline V gene sequence: CDR1 MNHEY, CDR2 SVGAGI. Trimming left V 8 bases short and J 0 bases short, with 16 bases between. The CDR3 contains 15 residues. The CDR3 loop reads CASPQGGEVNTEAFF. For the CDR3, the DNA is TGTGCCAGCCCGCAAGGTGGGGAGGTGAACACTGAAGCTTTCTTT.

The DNA for the CDR3 is TGTGCCAGCAGCCTGTCCTTGGGGGGCTTTCGGGAAAAACTGTTTTTT. It codes for CASSLSLGGFREKLFF. The gene calls are TRBV14 and TRBJ1-4; TRBD1 is a possible D gene (6 bases). Germline CDR1 is SGHDN and CDR2 is FVKESK. The CDR3 totals 16 residues. With 4 bases removed from V and 8 bases from J, the gap between germline ends came to 20 bases.

This chain links TRBV4-1 with TRBJ1-1, with TRBD1 matching over 7 bases. This CDR3 has 17 residues. J gave up 10 bases and V 0 bases, and 17 bases lay outside the gene matches. Germline loops: CDR1 MGHRA, CDR2 YSYEKL. This CDR3 is CASSQDLIMTGQEGAFF. In DNA form, the CDR3 reads TGCGCCAGCAGCCAAGATTTGATAATGACAGGGCAGGAAGGAGCTTTCTTT.

This chain joins TRBV28 and TRBJ1-3; 7 positions agree with TRBD1. The CDR3 totals 16 residues. Germline V gene sequence: CDR1 MDHEN, CDR2 SYDVKM. With 8 bases clipped from V and 0 bases from J, the junction kept 10 bases outside the gene matches. The CDR3 region is CASGTGELSSGNTIYF. The CDR3 nucleotides read TGTGCCAGCGGAACAGGGGAGCTAAGCTCTGGAAACACCATATATTTT.

V usage is TRBV11-2 and J usage is TRBJ2-1, with TRBD2 matching over 7 bases. In germline, CDR1 is SGHAT, CDR2 FQNNGV. The V and J ends lost 2 bases and 3 bases, in that order; junction bases with no gene match: 7. The CDR3 has 16 amino acids. CDR3 sequence (DNA): TGTGCCAGCAGCTTACTGCTAGCGGAACTCTACAATGAGCAGTTCTTC. The encoded protein is CASSLLLAELYNEQFF.

The rearrangement links TRBV13 to TRBJ1-1, with D possibly being TRBD1 (6 bases). Germline-derived CDR1 and CDR2 are PRHDT and FYEKMQ (reference sequence). This CDR3 has 18 residues. The V end was cut by 3 bases, the J end by 3 bases, with 23 bases between. The CDR3 nucleotides read TGTGCCAGCAGCTTTGGGGCAGAAGGGGGTATTTGGGACACTGAAGCTTTCTTT. Its protein product is CASSFGAEGGIWDTEAFF.

The chain links TRBV15 to TRBJ2-1; 7 bases line up with TRBD2. With 0 bases clipped from V and 8 bases from J, the junction kept 4 bases outside the gene matches. The CDR3 consists of 14 residues. In germline, CDR1 is LNHNV, CDR2 YYDKDF (reference sequence). The CDR3 protein is CATSRELALDEQFF. CDR3 coding DNA: TGTGCCACCAGCAGAGAACTAGCGCTAGATGAGCAGTTCTTC.

V and J are TRBV19 and TRBJ1-3; D ambiguous. The CDR3 has 15 amino acids. V lost 5 bases and J 0 bases, leaving 11 bases between the germline ends. CDR1 and CDR2 (germline): LNHDA, SQIVND (reference sequence). The CDR3 DNA reads as TGTGCCAGTAGTCGGAACTCTGCCTCTGGAAACACCATATATTTT. As protein: CASSRNSASGNTIYF.

Only a few counts were recorded for this clone. The chain carries TRBV27 and TRBJ2-1; possible D gene TRBD1, 6 bases. The CDR3 runs 11 residues. The germline V gene encodes CDR1 MNHEY and CDR2 SMNVEV (reference sequence). Trimming cost V 4 bases and J 10 bases, with 8 bases left between them. This CDR3 reads CASSWGQEQFF. CDR3 sequence (DNA): TGTGCCAGCAGTTGGGGACAAGAGCAGTTCTTC.

V and J are TRBV29-1 and TRBJ2-1; the match to TRBD2 covers 10 bases. Germline V lookup: CDR1 SQVTM, CDR2 ANQGSEA. CDR3 length: 14 residues. Losses at the gene ends were 5 bases for V and 3 bases for J; bases not matched to a gene: 4. The CDR3 protein is CSVRLAGVYNEQFF. The DNA for the CDR3 is TGCAGCGTTAGGCTAGCGGGAGTCTACAATGAGCAGTTCTTC.

This clone came up once. This chain joins TRBV5-1 and TRBJ1-6; 7 bases align to TRBD1. The CDR3 totals 14 residues. The germline V gene encodes CDR1 SGHRS and CDR2 YFSETQ. V lost 4 bases and J lost 5; bases outside the gene matches: 3. The CDR3 region is CASSRGQNNSPLHF. DNA of the CDR3: TGCGCCAGCAGCCGGGGACAGAATAATTCACCCCTCCACTTT.

The chain has TRBV30 and TRBJ1-2, with no clear D. With 3 bases removed from V and 6 bases from J, the gap between germline ends came to 23 bases. Germline V gene data show CDR1 as GTSNPN and CDR2 as SVGIG (reference sequence). The CDR3 sequence is 16 residues long. In nucleotides, the CDR3 is TGTGCCTGGAGCATATCATCGGGGATAAACCAAGATGGCTACACCTTC. Its translation: CAWSISSGINQDGYTF.

The chain carries TRBV7-2 and TRBJ1-5; 8 bases line up with TRBD1. This CDR3 region has 16 residues. With 3 bases clipped from V and 2 bases from J, the junction kept 6 bases outside the gene matches. Germline V gives CDR1 SGHTA, CDR2 FQGNSA. The CDR3 coding sequence is TGTGCCAGCAGCTTGCAGGGGGCGTTAGGCAATCAGCCCCAGCATTTT. It encodes CASSLQGALGNQPQHF.

The sample holds one count of this clone. V is TRBV5-4 and J is TRBJ1-5; D possibly corresponds to TRBD1 (5 bases). Germline values: CDR1 SGHNT, CDR2 YYREEE (reference sequence). The germline V and J ends were trimmed by 3 bases and 13 bases, with 17 bases remaining between them. This CDR3 region has 13 residues. The CDR3 protein is CASSSGGQSGQHF. The CDR3 DNA reads as TGTGCCAGCAGCTCGGGAGGGCAATCAGGGCAGCATTTT.